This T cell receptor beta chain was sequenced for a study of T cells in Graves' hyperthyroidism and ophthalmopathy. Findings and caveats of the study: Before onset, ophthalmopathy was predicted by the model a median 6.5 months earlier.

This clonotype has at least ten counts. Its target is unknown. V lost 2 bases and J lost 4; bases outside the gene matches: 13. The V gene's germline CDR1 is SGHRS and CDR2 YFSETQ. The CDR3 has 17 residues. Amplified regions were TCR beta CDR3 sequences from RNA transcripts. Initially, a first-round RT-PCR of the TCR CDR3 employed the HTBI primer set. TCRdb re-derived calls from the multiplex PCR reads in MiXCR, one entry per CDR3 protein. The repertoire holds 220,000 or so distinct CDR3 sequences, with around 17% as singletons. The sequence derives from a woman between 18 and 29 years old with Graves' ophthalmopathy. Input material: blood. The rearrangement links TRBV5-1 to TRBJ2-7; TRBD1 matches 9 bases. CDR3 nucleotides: TGCGCCAGCAGCTTCTTAAAAGGGCCGGGACAGGGTTACGAGCAGTACTTC. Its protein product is CASSFLKGPGQGYEQYF. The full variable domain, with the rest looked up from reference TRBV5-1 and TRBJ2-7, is KAGVTQTPRYLIKTRGQQVTLSCSPISGHRSVSWYQQTPGQGLQFLFEYFSETQRNKGNFPGRFSGRQFSNSRSEMNVSTLELGDSALYLCASSFLKGPGQGYEQYFGPGTRLTVT.